Below are 8 T cell receptor beta chains sequenced from a single sample in a study of CD8 T cells in ankylosing spondylitis. Each CDR3 protein is one row after TCRdb ran MiXCR on the 5' RACE reads. The data contain roughly 670,000 distinct CDR3 sequences, about 20% of them singletons. Regarding the study as a whole: About 8 highly homologous variants made up a TCR beta motif, and this motif appeared characteristic of ankylosing spondylitis blood.

These receptors have no identified antigens. The material sequenced was blood, either unsorted or a sorted T cell fraction (not recorded which). The receptors originated from a male donor with ankylosing spondylitis.

The V gene is TRBV7-2, the J gene TRBJ2-1; 10 bases align to TRBD2. The V gene end was trimmed by 2 bases and the J gene end by 9 bases; junction bases not matched to a gene: 13. The CDR3 runs to 17 residues. The germline V gene encodes CDR1 SGHTA and CDR2 FQGNSA. Here the CDR3 reads CASSLFLWSGGAGEQFF. CDR3 DNA: TGTGCCAGCAGCTTATTTCTTTGGAGCGGGGGGGCCGGTGAGCAGTTCTTC. Full variable domain (outside the CDR3, taken from reference TRBV7-2 and TRBJ2-1): GAGVSQSPSNKVTEKGKDVELRCDPISGHTALYWYRQSLGQGLEFLIYFQGNSAPDKSGLPSDRFSAERTGGSVSTLTIQRTQQEDSAVYLCASSLFLWSGGAGEQFFGPGTRLTVL.

The chain links TRBV5-1 to TRBJ2-3; possibly TRBD2 for D (6 bases). The germline V and J ends were trimmed by 4 bases and 0 bases, with 12 bases remaining between them. CDR3 length: 15 amino acids. Per germline, CDR1 SGHRS and CDR2 YFSETQ. Here the CDR3 DNA reads TGCGCCAGCAGCAACTCCGGGACTAGCACAGATACGCAGTATTTT. Amino acid sequence: CASSNSGTSTDTQYF.

The rearrangement links TRBV7-9 to TRBJ2-5; D remains ambiguous. Trimming removed 2 bases from V and 4 bases from J, with 11 bases in between. CDR3 length: 14 amino acids. Looked up from germline, CDR1 is SEHNR and CDR2 is FQNEAQ (reference sequence). This CDR3 is CASSLSSLGETQYF. For the CDR3, the DNA is TGTGCCAGCAGCTTATCCTCCCTTGGAGAGACCCAGTACTTC.

The chain combines TRBV4-1 with TRBJ1-5; unclear D gene. Per the germline V gene, CDR1 is MGHRA and CDR2 is YSYEKL. Trimming took off 0 bases at V and 1 base at J, with 7 bases between the two ends. CDR3 length: 15 residues. Here the CDR3 DNA reads TGCGCCAGCAGCCAAGAAGTCCAGAGCAATCAGCCCCAGCATTTT. Translation: CASSQEVQSNQPQHF.

This clonotype has just one count. The V gene is TRBV19, the J gene TRBJ2-7; D unclear. Trimming stripped 5 bases from V and 6 bases from J, with 11 bases between. The germline gives CDR1 LNHDA, CDR2 SQIVND (reference sequence). The CDR3 contains 12 residues. This chain's CDR3 is CASSEQVGEQYF. CDR3 bases: TGTGCCAGTAGTGAACAAGTGGGCGAGCAGTACTTC.

In the case of this clonotype: At one of its ends the junction is not consistent with the germline gene, which may arise from a read error. J is TRBJ2-3 and V is TRBV5-4, with TRBD2 identical over 11 bases. Germline V gene sequence: CDR1 SGHNT, CDR2 YYREEE (reference sequence). The CDR3 has 12 amino acids. The CDR3 is CASSAGTSGTNF. The CDR3 coding sequence is TGTGCCAGCAGCGCGGGGACTAGCGGTACCAATTTT.

The chain employs TRBV29-1 and TRBJ2-7, with D perhaps TRBD2 (6 bases). The CDR3 sequence is 14 residues long. Per the germline V gene, CDR1 is SQVTM and CDR2 is ANQGSEA. V dropped 4 bases and J dropped 3 bases, with 16 bases sitting between them. CDR3 residues: CSVVKGQGGYEQYF. CDR3 sequence (DNA): TGCAGCGTTGTCAAAGGGCAGGGAGGCTACGAGCAGTACTTC.

This clonotype was recorded a few times. CDR3 region: CASSPTGTGYNEQFF. CDR3 sequence (DNA): TGTGCCAGCAGCCCGACTGGGACAGGGTACAATGAGCAGTTCTTC. The chain is built from TRBV11-2 and TRBJ2-1; 9 bases match TRBD1. The germline gives CDR1 SGHAT, CDR2 FQNNGV. CDR3 size: 15 residues. Unmatched junction bases numbered 6, after V lost 5 bases and J lost 4 bases. Supplemented by reference TRBV11-2 and TRBJ2-1, the full variable domain reads EAGVAQSPRYKIIEKRQSVAFWCNPISGHATLYWYQQILGQGPKLLIQFQNNGVVDDSQLPKDRFSAERLKGVDSTLKIQPAKLEDSAVYLCASSPTGTGYNEQFFGPGTRLTVL.